This T cell receptor (beta chain) is from a study of T cell responses to AZD1222 COVID-19 vaccine. Details on this clone: As yet, its antigen is unknown.

The table came from immunoSEQ multiplex PCR; TCRdb's copy has only in-frame clones and leaves some out. The sample has around 120,000 clones; approximately 89% are singletons. General study points: Only 5 or 6 individuals given AZD1222 were seropositive at baseline.

This CDR3 is built from 16 residues. The V segment lost 2 bases and the J segment 12 bases; nucleotides outside the gene matches: 15. Germline assignment: CDR1 MNHEY and CDR2 SVGAGI. The clonotype comes from an adult in good health. This specimen consisted of peripheral blood, obtained on day 0 of AZD1222 vaccination. V gene TRBV6-5 combines with J gene TRBJ2-1, with 8 bases lining up with TRBD1. The CDR3 nucleotides are TGTGCCAGCAGTTACCGGACAGGGATCGGACCAATGGGGCAGTTCTTC. It yields the protein CASSYRTGIGPMGQFF.